This entry lists 5 T cell receptor beta chains sequenced from one sample in a study of OX40 agonist ivuxolimab in advanced cancers. The assay was immunoSEQ multiplex PCR, and TCRdb's table has in-frame clones only and misses some. The sample lists 90,000 to 120,000 clones; 85% to 95% were seen once. Sequencing used CD4+ or CD8+ T cells sorted from blood, obtained in a trial of the OX40 agonist ivuxolimab. The receptors originated from an adult with an advanced solid tumor such as melanoma, head and neck, liver or kidney cancer.

This chain connects TRBV2 to TRBJ1-5, with 7 bases matching TRBD1. V gave up 2 bases and J gave up 1 base; unmatched junction bases: 5. The CDR3 is made up of 16 amino acids. Germline lookup yields CDR1 SNHLY and CDR2 FYNNEI. The CDR3 sequence is CASSENRGPSNQPQHF. CDR3 nucleotides: TGTGCCAGCAGTGAAAACAGGGGCCCGAGCAATCAGCCCCAGCATTTT.

The chain is built from TRBV7-3 and TRBJ1-1; 7 bases fit TRBD1. Trimming cost V 5 bases and J 11 bases; bases outside gene matches: 8. This CDR3 comprises 12 residues. Germline CDR1 reads SGHTA; CDR2 reads FQGTGA. In DNA form, the CDR3 reads TGTGCCAGCAGCCATCCGACAGGGAGGGCTTTCTTT. Amino acids: CASSHPTGRAFF.

The V gene is TRBV27, the J gene TRBJ1-2, with 10 nucleotides matching TRBD1. Germline loops: CDR1 MNHEY, CDR2 SMNVEV (reference sequence). This CDR3 is 16 amino acids long. The V and J ends lost 3 bases and 1 base, in that order; junction bases with no gene match: 5. The CDR3 loop reads CASSFRTGGDNYGYTF. CDR3 DNA sequence: TGTGCCAGCAGTTTCAGGACAGGGGGTGATAACTATGGCTACACCTTC.

The chain couples TRBV5-1 to TRBJ2-7; TRBD2 agrees at 7 bases. The V and J ends lost 5 bases and 3 bases, in that order; junction bases with no gene match: 11. From germline, CDR1 is SGHRS and CDR2 YFSETQ. This CDR3 is 15 amino acids long. The DNA for the CDR3 is TGCGCCAGCAGGGGCAGCGAGCGGGAAATCTACGAGCAGTACTTC. It yields the protein CASRGSEREIYEQYF.

The CDR3 here is CASSIGDLVLFF. CDR3 DNA: TGTGCCAGTAGTATAGGGGACCTGGTCCTGTTTTTT. This chain links TRBV19 with TRBJ1-4; D is perhaps TRBD1 (5 bases). V shed 1 base and J shed 14 bases, with 11 bases lying between them. The CDR3 is made up of 12 amino acids. Looked up from germline, CDR1 is LNHDA and CDR2 is SQIVND (reference sequence).